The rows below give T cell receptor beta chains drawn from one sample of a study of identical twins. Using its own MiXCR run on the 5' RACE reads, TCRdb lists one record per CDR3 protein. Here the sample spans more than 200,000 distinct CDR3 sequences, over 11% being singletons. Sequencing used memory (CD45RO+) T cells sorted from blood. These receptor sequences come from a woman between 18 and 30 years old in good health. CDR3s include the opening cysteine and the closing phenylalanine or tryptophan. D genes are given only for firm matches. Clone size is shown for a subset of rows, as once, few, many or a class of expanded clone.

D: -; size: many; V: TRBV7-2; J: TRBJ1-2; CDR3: CASSLDTYGYTF
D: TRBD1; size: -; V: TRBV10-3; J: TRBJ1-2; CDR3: CAIGTGAGGYTF
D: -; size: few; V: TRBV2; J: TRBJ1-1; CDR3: CASSEAVLAFF
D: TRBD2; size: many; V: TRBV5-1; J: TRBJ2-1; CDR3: CASSRTRAVDEQFF
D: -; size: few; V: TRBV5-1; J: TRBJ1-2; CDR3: CASSLLSDSNYGYTF
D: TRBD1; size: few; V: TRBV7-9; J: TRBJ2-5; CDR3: CASSFTGGEQETQYF
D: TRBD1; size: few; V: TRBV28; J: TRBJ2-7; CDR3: CATLSWGQGAGEQYF
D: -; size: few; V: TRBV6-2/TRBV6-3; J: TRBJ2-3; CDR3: CASSLRPGLLTDTQYF
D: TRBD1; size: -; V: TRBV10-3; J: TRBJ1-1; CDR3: CAIRRTGVYGEAFF
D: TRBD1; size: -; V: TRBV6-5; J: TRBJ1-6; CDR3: CASSSRTGYNSPLHF
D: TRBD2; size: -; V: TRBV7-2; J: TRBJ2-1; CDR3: CASSLLASGTFYNEQFF
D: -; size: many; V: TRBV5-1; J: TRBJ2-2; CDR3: CASSGPNTGELFF
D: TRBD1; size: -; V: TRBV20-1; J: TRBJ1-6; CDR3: CSAQMARGDGSPLHF
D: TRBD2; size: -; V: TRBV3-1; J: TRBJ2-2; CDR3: CASSQAGLADTGELFF
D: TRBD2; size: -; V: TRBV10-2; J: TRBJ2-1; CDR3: CASSRLAGLFEQFF
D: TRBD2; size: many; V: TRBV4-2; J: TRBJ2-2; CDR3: CASSVYRSGGDTGELFF
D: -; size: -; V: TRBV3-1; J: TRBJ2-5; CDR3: CASSQSIRDRETQYF
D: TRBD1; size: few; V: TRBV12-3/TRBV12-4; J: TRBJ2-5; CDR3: CASSLSSGQVLGETQYF
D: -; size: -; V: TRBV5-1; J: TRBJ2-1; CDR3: CASSLVVSGGGYNEQFF
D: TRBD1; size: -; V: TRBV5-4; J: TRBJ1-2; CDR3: CASSLGAGTGGLVLFGYTF
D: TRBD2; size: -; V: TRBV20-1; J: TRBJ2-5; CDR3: CSASASGGAGETQYF
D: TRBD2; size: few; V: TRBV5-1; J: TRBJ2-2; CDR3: CASSPPSGGAEELFF
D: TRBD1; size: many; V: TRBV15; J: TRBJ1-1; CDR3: CATSRAWTGTEAFF
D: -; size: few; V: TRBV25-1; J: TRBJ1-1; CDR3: CANNTPGGRVNTEAFF
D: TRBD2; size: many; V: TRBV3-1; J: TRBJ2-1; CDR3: CASSQLAGLYNEQFF
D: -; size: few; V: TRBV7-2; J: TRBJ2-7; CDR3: CASSLAGPYYEQYF
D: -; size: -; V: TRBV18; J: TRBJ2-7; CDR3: CASSQGKGYEQYF
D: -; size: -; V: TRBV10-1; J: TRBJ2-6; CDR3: CASSRDFSGANVLTF
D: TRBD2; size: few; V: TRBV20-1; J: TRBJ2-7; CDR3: CSARSLAGSYEQYF
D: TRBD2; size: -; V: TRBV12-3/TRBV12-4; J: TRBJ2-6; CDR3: CASSRTSSSGANVLTF
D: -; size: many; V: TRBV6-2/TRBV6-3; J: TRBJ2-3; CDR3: CASSYSAATDTQYF
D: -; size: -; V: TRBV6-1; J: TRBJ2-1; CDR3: CASSEVLDSYNEQFF
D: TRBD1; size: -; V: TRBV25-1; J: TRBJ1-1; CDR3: CASSGTVLRAFF
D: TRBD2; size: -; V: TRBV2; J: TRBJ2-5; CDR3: CASYLAGARPQYF
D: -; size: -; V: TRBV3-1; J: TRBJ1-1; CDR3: CASSLPGYPEAFF
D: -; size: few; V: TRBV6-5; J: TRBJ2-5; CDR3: CASSFELGETQYF
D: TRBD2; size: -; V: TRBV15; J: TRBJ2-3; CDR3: CATSPGAGFEDTQYF
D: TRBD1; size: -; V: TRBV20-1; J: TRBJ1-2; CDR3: CGTGVNYGYTF
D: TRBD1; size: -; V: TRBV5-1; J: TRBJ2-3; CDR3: CASSNGQGADTQYF
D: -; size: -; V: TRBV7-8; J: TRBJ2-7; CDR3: CASSLADLDYEQYF
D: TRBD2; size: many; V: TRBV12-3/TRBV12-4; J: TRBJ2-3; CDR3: CASSPGLAAEDTQYF
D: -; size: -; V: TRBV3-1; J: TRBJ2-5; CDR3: CASTARETQYF
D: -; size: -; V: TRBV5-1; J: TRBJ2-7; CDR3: CASSLAQESGFRNF
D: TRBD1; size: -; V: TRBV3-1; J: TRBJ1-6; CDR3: CASSITGTGESPLHF
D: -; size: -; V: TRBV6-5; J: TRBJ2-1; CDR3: CASSTAGAQKFF
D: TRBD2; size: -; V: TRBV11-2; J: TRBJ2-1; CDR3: CASSLEPSGVDEFF
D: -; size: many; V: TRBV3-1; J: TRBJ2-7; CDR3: CASSLRGGNEQYF
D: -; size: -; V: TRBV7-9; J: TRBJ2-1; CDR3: CASSFRTRLLGNEQFF
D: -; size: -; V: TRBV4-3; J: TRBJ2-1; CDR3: CTSSQDKFLHNEQFF
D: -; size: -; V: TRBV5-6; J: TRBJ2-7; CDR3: CASSLGPRGYEQYF
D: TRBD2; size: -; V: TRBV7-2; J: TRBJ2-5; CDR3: CASSPGGYQETQYF
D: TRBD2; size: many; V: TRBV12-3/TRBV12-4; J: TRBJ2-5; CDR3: CASSLNSGGIETQYF
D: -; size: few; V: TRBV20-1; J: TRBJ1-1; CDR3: CCTGTLGNTEAFF
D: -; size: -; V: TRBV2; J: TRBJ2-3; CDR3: CASRLASAQYF
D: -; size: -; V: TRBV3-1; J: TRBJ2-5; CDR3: CASSQDPTSRETQYF
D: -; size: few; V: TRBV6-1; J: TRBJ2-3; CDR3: CASGRSGSTDTQYF
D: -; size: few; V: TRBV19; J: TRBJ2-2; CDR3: CASSIEVETGDTGELFF
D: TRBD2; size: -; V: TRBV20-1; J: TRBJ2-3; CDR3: CSARAGGEGTDTQYF
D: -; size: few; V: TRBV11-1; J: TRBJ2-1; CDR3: CASSFLANEQFF